These T cell receptor beta chains were read from a single sample in a study of vaccination and CD4 T cells after COVID-19. Their antigen targets remain unknown. MiXCR, run by TCRdb on the PCR reads, gives a single entry per CDR3 protein. The sample carries around 15,000 distinct CDR3 sequences, approximately 52% recorded once. Sequenced material: CD4+ T cells from blood, cultured in vitro. Source of these receptors: a human donor who had recovered from COVID-19. The CDR3 runs from the conserved cysteine through the conserved F or W. Each record gives: clone size, D gene, V gene, J gene, CDR3 protein, CDR3 DNA. The D gene is left open where the match is weak. Rows may omit the clone size; those that give it use once, few, many or a size class.

-	TRBD2	TRBV9	TRBJ2-2	CASSRTPSGNTGELFF	TGTGCCAGCAGCCGAACCCCTAGCGGGAACACCGGGGAGCTGTTTTTT
few	-	TRBV20-1	TRBJ1-2	CSASDPNVSYGYTF	TGCAGTGCTAGCGACCCTAATGTCTCCTATGGCTACACCTTC
-	-	TRBV6-1	TRBJ1-1	CASRGHHRPEAFF	TGTGCCAGCAGGGGGCACCACCGCCCTGAAGCTTTCTTT
few	-	TRBV20-1	TRBJ2-1	CSALDSGGYNEQFF	TGCAGTGCTCTCGACTCAGGAGGGTACAATGAGCAGTTCTTC
-	-	TRBV11-2	TRBJ1-6	CASSFQGAGSPLHF	TGTGCCAGCAGCTTCCAAGGGGCGGGCTCACCCCTCCACTTT
-	TRBD2	TRBV15	TRBJ2-1	CATSRGLAGVYEQFF	TGTGCCACCAGCAGAGGACTAGCGGGAGTCTATGAGCAGTTCTTC
-	-	TRBV6-1	TRBJ1-1	CASTLSGDTEAFF	TGTGCCAGCACACTCTCCGGGGACACTGAAGCTTTCTTT
few	-	TRBV10-3	TRBJ1-6	CAIRTGNSPLHF	TGTGCCATCAGAACAGGAAATTCACCCCTCCACTTT
few	-	TRBV2	TRBJ1-2	CASSERGEGIGGYTF	TGTGCCAGCAGTGAAAGGGGAGAGGGGATCGGTGGCTACACCTTC
-	-	TRBV4-1	TRBJ2-3	CASSSQGTDTQYF	TGCGCCAGCAGCTCACAGGGAACAGATACGCAGTATTTT
-	TRBD2	TRBV7-2	TRBJ2-2	CASTSPGLVPTGELFF	TGTGCCAGCACCTCTCCCGGACTAGTTCCTACCGGGGAGCTGTTTTTT
-	-	TRBV3-1	TRBJ2-7	CASSQLNSLYEQYF	TGTGCCAGCAGCCAACTAAATAGCCTGTACGAGCAGTACTTC
few	TRBD1	TRBV20-1	TRBJ2-1	CSAPDRVDEQFF	TGCAGTGCTCCGGACAGGGTCGATGAGCAGTTCTTC
-	-	TRBV7-3	TRBJ1-1	CASSLTGEEKAFF	TGTGCCAGCAGCTTAACGGGGGAGGAGAAAGCTTTCTTT
-	-	TRBV6-5	TRBJ2-7	CASSYVGRSEHYEQYF	TGTGCCAGCAGTTATGTCGGCAGATCTGAACATTACGAGCAGTACTTC
-	-	TRBV20-1	TRBJ1-2	CSARETGNGYGYTF	TGCAGTGCTAGAGAAACAGGGAATGGCTATGGCTACACCTTC
-	-	TRBV5-4	TRBJ1-1	CASSFGSEDTEAFF	TGTGCCAGCAGCTTTGGGAGTGAGGACACTGAAGCTTTCTTT
-	-	TRBV20-1	TRBJ2-7	CSALPPSYEQYF	TGCAGTGCCCTCCCCCCCTCCTACGAGCAGTACTTC
large	-	TRBV20-1	TRBJ2-3	CSAPAADTQYF	TGCAGTGCACCCGCCGCAGATACGCAGTATTTT
-	TRBD1	TRBV7-6	TRBJ1-6	CASSLVGTEDSPLHF	TGTGCCAGCAGCTTAGTCGGGACAGAAGACTCACCCCTCCACTTT
-	-	TRBV6-2/TRBV6-3	TRBJ1-2	CASETRRNYGYTF	TGTGCCAGCGAAACACGACGTAACTATGGCTACACCTTC
few	-	TRBV6-2/TRBV6-3	TRBJ1-2	CASSYTGQNYGYTF	TGTGCCAGCAGTTACACAGGGCAGAATTATGGCTACACCTTC
-	-	TRBV18	TRBJ2-6	CASSSSGVSGANVLTF	TGTGCCAGCTCATCCTCCGGGGTATCTGGGGCCAACGTCCTGACTTTC
-	-	TRBV3-1	TRBJ1-6	CASSQDFGLGDSPLHF	TGTGCCAGCAGCCAAGATTTCGGGCTTGGGGATTCACCCCTCCACTTT
-	-	TRBV30	TRBJ2-2	CAQGGRANTGELFF	TGTGCCCAGGGGGGCAGAGCGAACACCGGGGAGCTGTTTTTT
few	-	TRBV10-3	TRBJ1-2	CAISTEPYGYTF	TGTGCCATTTCGACAGAACCCTATGGCTACACCTTC
-	-	TRBV7-3	TRBJ2-2	CASSLGGGGELFF	TGTGCCAGCAGCTTAGGGGGTGGCGGGGAGCTGTTTTTT
-	-	TRBV5-1	TRBJ2-5	CASSAGLEETQYF	TGCGCCAGCAGCGCGGGACTTGAAGAGACCCAGTACTTC
-	-	TRBV27	TRBJ2-1	CASGDGNNEQFF	TGTGCCAGCGGGGACGGTAACAATGAGCAGTTCTTC
few	-	TRBV7-3	TRBJ1-1	CASSSPGQNTEAFF	TGTGCCAGCAGCTCCCCGGGACAGAACACTGAAGCTTTCTTT
-	-	TRBV12-3/TRBV12-4	TRBJ2-1	CASSFQRLSSYNEQFF	TGTGCCAGCAGTTTTCAGCGCTTGAGCTCCTACAATGAGCAGTTCTTC
-	TRBD2	TRBV7-9	TRBJ2-1	CASSPGGGFYNEQFF	TGTGCCAGCAGCCCCGGCGGGGGTTTCTACAATGAGCAGTTCTTC
-	-	TRBV4-1	TRBJ1-1	CASSQGRRRRMNTEAFF	TGCGCCAGCAGCCAGGGCCGCCGGCGGAGGATGAACACTGAAGCTTTCTTT
-	TRBD1	TRBV2	TRBJ2-7	CASSDGVGTVSDEQYF	TGTGCCAGCAGTGATGGGGTAGGGACAGTCTCCGACGAGCAGTACTTC
-	TRBD1	TRBV20-1	TRBJ1-2	CSAPGTGDINYGYTF	TGCAGTGCCCCTGGGACAGGGGATATTAACTATGGCTACACCTTC
-	-	TRBV6-2/TRBV6-3	TRBJ1-5	CASLYDGGGNQPQHF	TGTGCCAGCCTTTACGACGGGGGTGGCAATCAGCCCCAGCATTTT
once	TRBD1	TRBV19	TRBJ2-5	CASSARDRGFQETQYF	TGTGCCAGTAGTGCTCGGGACAGGGGGTTTCAAGAGACCCAGTACTTC
-	TRBD1	TRBV4-1	TRBJ1-6	CASSRSDRGNSPLHF	TGCGCCAGCAGCCGATCGGACAGGGGGAACTCACCCCTCCACTTT